The entry that follows covers one T cell receptor beta chain sequence. What it binds is not known. This may be a read error: a much more frequent sequence differs by one nucleotide. Constant-region reverse primers amplified full-length variable regions, followed by semi-nested Nested Universal Primer A PCR. TCRdb re-called the 5' RACE reads with MiXCR, one entry per CDR3 protein. The sample includes roughly 45,000 distinct CDR3 sequences, about 20% of them seen just once. The CDR3 is made up of 15 amino acids. The germline CDR1 and CDR2 sequences are SGHRS and YFSETQ. Study-level points and caveats: Tumor Treg TCRs overlapped most with tumor naive CD4+ cells.

The sorted Tregs were CD4+CD25+CD127-/low cells. The sequencing sample was made of Tregs sorted from blood. The V call is TRBV5-1, the J call TRBJ2-1; the D gene could be TRBD1 or TRBD2 (6 bases each). The clonotype comes from a female donor with breast cancer. The CDR3 DNA reads as TGCGCCAGCACCCAGAACCGGGGGCCCTACAGTGAGCAGTTCTTC. Translation: CASTQNRGPYSEQFF. Supplemented by reference TRBV5-1 and TRBJ2-1, the full variable domain reads KAGVTQTPRYLIKTRGQQVTLSCSPISGHRSVSWYQQTPGQGLQFLFEYFSETQRNKGNFPGRFSGRQFSNSRSEMNVSTLELGDSALYLCASTQNRGPYSEQFFGPGTRLTVL.